This T cell receptor (delta chain) emerged from a study of gamma-delta T cells after stem cell transplantation. Sample share makes this clone medium-sized. TCRdb reprocessed the RT-PCR reads through CATT. The table includes some 2,900 delta-chain clones, 2.7% detected once. J was trimmed by 4 bases and V by 0 bases; bases with no gene match: 24. CDR1 and CDR2 from the germline V gene are GEAIGNYY and EKD. This CDR3 is built from 22 residues. The chain joins TRDV2 to TRDJ1, with 11 bases that match TRDD3. Sequenced input: gamma-delta T cells. The TCR sequence derives from a human donor. It is not recorded whose cells these are; they may come from a transplant donor. The CDR3 here is CACDTVRQPDRSLGDTVDKLIF. CDR3 DNA: TGTGCCTGTGACACCGTTCGTCAACCCGACCGGTCTCTGGGGGATACCGTCGATAAACTCATCTTT.